The 5 T cell receptor beta chains below come from one sample, sequenced in a study of identical twins. TCRdb re-derived calls from the 5' RACE reads in MiXCR, one entry per CDR3 protein. This table has about 1.7 million distinct CDR3 sequences, 25% to 35% appearing once. The sequenced sample was cord blood. These TCRs come from a newborn girl in good health.

V gene TRBV19 combines with J gene TRBJ1-5, with D maybe TRBD1 (6 bases). The CDR3 consists of 15 residues. Trimming shortened V by 10 bases and J by 0 bases, and 16 bases separated the two germline ends. CDR1 LNHDA and CDR2 SQIVND come from the germline V gene (reference sequence). The CDR3 here is CATRQEPLSNQPQHF. The CDR3 DNA sequence: TGTGCCACCAGACAGGAACCCCTTAGCAATCAGCCCCAGCATTTT. Supplemented by reference TRBV19 and TRBJ1-5, the full variable domain reads DGGITQSPKYLFRKEGQNVTLSCEQNLNHDAMYWYRQDPGQGLRLIYYSQIVNDFQKGDIAEGYSVSREKKESFPLTVTSAQKNPTAFYLCATRQEPLSNQPQHFGDGTRLSIL.

The chain has TRBV11-2 and TRBJ2-2; the D gene is possibly TRBD2 (6 bases). CDR1 and CDR2 (germline): SGHAT, FQNNGV. CDR3 length: 14 residues. Trimming pared 6 bases from V and 0 bases from J, leaving 8 bases between. The CDR3 here is CASRGEANTGELFF. CDR3 nucleotide sequence: TGTGCCAGCAGAGGGGAGGCGAACACCGGGGAGCTGTTTTTT.

This clonotype was counted many times. This chain joins TRBV7-8 and TRBJ2-7, with 12 bases matching TRBD2. The V and J ends lost 0 bases and 4 bases, in that order; junction bases with no gene match: 4. CDR3 length: 16 residues. CDR1 is SGHVS and CDR2 is FQNEAQ in the germline V gene. Here the CDR3 reads CASSLARTSGIYEQYF. In nucleotides, the CDR3 is TGTGCCAGCAGCTTAGCGAGGACTAGCGGGATATACGAGCAGTACTTC.

This clonotype was counted between two and nine times. The chain recombines TRBV20-1 with TRBJ2-4; D call uncertain. The J call could be wrong; TRBJ2-7 is a better fit for the DNA end. The V gene's germline CDR1 is DFQATT and CDR2 SNEGSKA (reference sequence). This CDR3 region has 15 residues. CDR3 sequence reads: CSARVLDKPPYEQYF. The CDR3 DNA is TGCAGTGCTAGAGTACTCGACAAGCCCCCCTACGAGCAGTACTTC.

V usage is TRBV21-1 and J usage is TRBJ1-5. TRBV21-1 is classified as a pseudogene. CDR3 size: 12 residues. CDR3 region: CASSKGGSAPAF. The CDR3 region has the DNA TGTGCCAGCAGCAAAGGGGGATCAGCCCCAGCATTT.